The clone carrying this T cell receptor (beta chain) was seen only a few times. What it binds is unknown. The sample is drawn from a study of post-analysis software for immune sequencing data. About the study: The courses of disease that were included comprised relapsing-remitting, secondary progressive and progressive-relapsing multiple sclerosis. Findings of the study overall: Comparison with controls showed significantly lower normalized Chao1 diversity in multiple sclerosis patients.

The library was made from cDNA and included unique molecular identifiers. Using its own MiXCR run on the PCR reads, TCRdb lists one record per CDR3 protein. The table has fewer than 550,000 distinct CDR3 sequences, around a third seen once. Sequenced sample: blood. This receptor was obtained from a girl under 18 with multiple sclerosis.

The CDR3 DNA follows: TGCAGCGCTGATGGGGTCGGGGCGGGGTTCTCGGAGACCCAGTACTTC. Its protein is CSADGVGAGFSETQYF. The V and J genes are TRBV29-1 and TRBJ2-5; TRBD2 might be the D (6 bases). The length of the CDR3 is 16 residues. Trimming cost V 7 bases and J 5 bases, with 26 bases left between them. Germline CDR1 SQVTM, CDR2 ANQGSEA.